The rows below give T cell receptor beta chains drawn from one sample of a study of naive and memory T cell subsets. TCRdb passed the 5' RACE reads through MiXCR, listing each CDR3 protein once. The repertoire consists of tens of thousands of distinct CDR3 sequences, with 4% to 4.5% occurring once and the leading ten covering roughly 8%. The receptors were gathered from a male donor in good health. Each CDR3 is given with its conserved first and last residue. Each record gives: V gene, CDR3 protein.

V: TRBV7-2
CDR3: CASSLVSVGEAFF

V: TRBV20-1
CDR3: CSGQGAYEQYF

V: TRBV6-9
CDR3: CASRERQWGYGYTF

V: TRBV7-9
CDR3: CASSSRDSGLSGNTIYF

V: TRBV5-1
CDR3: CASSLSSGGFTDTQYF

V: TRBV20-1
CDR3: CSARKGQGGNQPQHF

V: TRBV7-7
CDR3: CASSWIAGEMMDEQFF

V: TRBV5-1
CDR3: CASSLEDGETQYF

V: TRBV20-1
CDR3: CSAREGQGVHEQYF

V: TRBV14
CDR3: CASSQPGLAGDTGELFF

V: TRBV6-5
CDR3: CASSYIRGGAGAGELFF

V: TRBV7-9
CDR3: CASSLVDTYEQYF

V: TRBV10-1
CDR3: CASSESLAGGYNEQFF

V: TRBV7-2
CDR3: CASSLGQAYNEQFF

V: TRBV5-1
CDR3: CASSPGQGLLETQYF

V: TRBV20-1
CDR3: CSARLRSAASNYGYTF

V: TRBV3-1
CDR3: CASSLNYAGQFF

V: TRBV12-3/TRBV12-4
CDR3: CASRHGTANEKLFF

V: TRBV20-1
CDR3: CSARDLALAGVSYEQYF

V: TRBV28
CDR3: CASSRSGLAGLYEQYF

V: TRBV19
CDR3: CASSSWTSGRYYEQYF

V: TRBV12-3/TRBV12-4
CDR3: CASSFGQGYSNQPQHF

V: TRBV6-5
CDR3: CASSLAGGLSNEQFF

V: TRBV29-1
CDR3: CSVSYAGGDTQYF

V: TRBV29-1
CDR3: CSVEGQGIGTQYF

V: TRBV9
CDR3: CASSPSIGLLDNEQYF

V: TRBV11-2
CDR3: CASSLDRITDTQYF

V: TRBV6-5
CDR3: CASSLTSGGASWQETQYF

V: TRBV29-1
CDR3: CSVVTGGEQYF

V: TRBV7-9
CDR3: CASSFWETQYF

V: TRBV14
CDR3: CASSQDWFDREGRSTDTQYF

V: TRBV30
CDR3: CAWSLGTFGGETQYF

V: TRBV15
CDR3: CATSRDRRGQVHF

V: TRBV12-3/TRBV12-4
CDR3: CASTPRQGRRNSPLHF

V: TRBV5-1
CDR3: CASSLVQGNTGELFF

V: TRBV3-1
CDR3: CASSQGQVETQYF

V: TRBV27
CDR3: CANTTGGSFIYEQYF

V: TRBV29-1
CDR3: CSVDDRKSRGADTQYF

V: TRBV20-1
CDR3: CRGTSGTGDGYTF

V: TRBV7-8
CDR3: CASSLGGDQETQYF

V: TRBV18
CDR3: CASSPPYSQETQYF

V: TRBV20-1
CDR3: CSARDLYRHNEQFF

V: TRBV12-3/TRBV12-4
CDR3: CASSFPTDFGYTF

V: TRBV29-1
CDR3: CSVVGGGLTDTQYF

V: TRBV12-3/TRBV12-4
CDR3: CASSLGVNSPLHF

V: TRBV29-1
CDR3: CSVDDVETYEQYF

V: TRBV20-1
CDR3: CSARDPQRESTDTQYF

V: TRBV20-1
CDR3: CSAFKIGQGSHEQYF

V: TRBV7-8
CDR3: CASSFRTGSYEQYF

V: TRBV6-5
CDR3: CASSYGTLAFF

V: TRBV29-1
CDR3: CSVERTGTGELFF

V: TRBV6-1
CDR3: CASSERRGAGRNTEAFF

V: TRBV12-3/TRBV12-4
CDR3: CASSPRLASSPTPDTQYF

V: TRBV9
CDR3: CASSPRGLAGISSTDTQYF